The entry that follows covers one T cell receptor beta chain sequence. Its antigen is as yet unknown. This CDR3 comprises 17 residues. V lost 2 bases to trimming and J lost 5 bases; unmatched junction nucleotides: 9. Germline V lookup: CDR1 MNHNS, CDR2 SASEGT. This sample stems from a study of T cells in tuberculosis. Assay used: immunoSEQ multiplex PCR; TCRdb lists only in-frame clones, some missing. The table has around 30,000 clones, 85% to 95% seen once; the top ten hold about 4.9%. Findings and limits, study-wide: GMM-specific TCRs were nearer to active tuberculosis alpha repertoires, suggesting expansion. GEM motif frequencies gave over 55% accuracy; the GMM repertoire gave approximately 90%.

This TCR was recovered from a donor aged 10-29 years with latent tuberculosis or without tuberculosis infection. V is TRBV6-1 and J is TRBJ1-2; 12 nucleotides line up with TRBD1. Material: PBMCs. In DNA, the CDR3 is TGTGCCAGCAGTGAAAATCTGGGACAGGGGGCTTGGTATGGCTACACCTTC. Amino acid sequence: CASSENLGQGAWYGYTF.